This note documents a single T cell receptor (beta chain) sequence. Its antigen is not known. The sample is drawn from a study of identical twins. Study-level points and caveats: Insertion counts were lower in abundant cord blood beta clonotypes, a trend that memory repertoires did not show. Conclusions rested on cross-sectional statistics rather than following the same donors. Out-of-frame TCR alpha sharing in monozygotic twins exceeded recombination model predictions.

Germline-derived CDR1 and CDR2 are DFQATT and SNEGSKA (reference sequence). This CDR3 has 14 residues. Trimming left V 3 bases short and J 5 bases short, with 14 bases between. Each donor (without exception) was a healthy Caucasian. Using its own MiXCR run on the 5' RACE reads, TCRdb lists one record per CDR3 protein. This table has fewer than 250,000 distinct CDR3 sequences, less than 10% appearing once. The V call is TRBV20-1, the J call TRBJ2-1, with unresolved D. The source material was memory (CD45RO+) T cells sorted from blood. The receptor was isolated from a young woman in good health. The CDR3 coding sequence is TGCAGTGCTAGTGGCCCCGGAAACAACAATGAGCAGTTCTTC. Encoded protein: CSASGPGNNNEQFF.